The subject of this entry is one T cell receptor beta chain. This entry comes from a study of tumor-infiltrating lymphocytes in primary liver carcinoma. This CDR3 has 16 amino acids. The V gene's germline CDR1 is MDHEN and CDR2 SYDVKM. After removal of 6 bases from V and 7 bases from J, the junction contained 11 bases not matched to a gene. Co-extracting RNA and DNA was done with roughly 17-33 mg of unsorted bulk tissue as input. Reverse transcription of approximately 500 ng total RNA with a constant-region primer produced TCR beta cDNA. Three nested multiplex PCR rounds, a slightly modified ARM-PCR method, built the TCR beta libraries. In the first two PCR rounds, TRBV1-TRBV30 forward primers were paired with a C-beta reverse primer, and each round lasted approximately 10 cycles. TCRdb reprocessed the multiplex PCR reads via MiXCR and lists one record per CDR3 protein. The sample contains approximately 110,000 distinct CDR3 sequences, around two thirds of which appear only once.

Material: liver tumor tissue from sampling region 1. Subset noted: tumor region T1, superior pole. The TCR comes from a woman aged 55-70 years with primary liver carcinoma and hepatitis B virus infection. The chain links TRBV28 to TRBJ1-6; 8 nucleotides agree with TRBD1. For the CDR3, the DNA is TGTGCCAGCAGCCGGAACCTTGGACAGGGAAATTCACCCCTCCACTTT. This translates into CASSRNLGQGNSPLHF.